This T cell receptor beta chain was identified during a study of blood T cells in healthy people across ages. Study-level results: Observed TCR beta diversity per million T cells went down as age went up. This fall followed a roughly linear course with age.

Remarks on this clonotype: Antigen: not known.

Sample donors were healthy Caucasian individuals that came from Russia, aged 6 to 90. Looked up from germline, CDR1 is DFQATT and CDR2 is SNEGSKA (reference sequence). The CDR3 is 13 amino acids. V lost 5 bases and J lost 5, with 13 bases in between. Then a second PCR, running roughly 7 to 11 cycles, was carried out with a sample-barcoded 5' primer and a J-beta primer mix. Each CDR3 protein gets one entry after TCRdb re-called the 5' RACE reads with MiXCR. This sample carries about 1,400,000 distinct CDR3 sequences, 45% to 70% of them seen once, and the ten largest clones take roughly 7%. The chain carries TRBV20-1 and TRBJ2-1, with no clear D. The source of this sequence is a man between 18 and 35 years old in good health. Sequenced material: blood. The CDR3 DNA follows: TGCAGTGCTCAATCCCGTTGGGACAATGAGCAGTTCTTC. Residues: CSAQSRWDNEQFF.